The entry below gives a single TCR beta chain sequence along with its context. Its antigen is as yet unknown. The primer mix had 52 TRBV and 13 TRBJ primers. The method was immunoSEQ multiplex PCR; TCRdb's version includes in-frame clones alone and lacks a portion of them. The repertoire has about 5,900 clones, about four fifths of them found once; the top ten carry roughly 29%. At testing, patients were 2 to 39 years old, with reduced naive and increased memory T-cell proportions. This entry belongs to a study of regulatory T cells. Regarding the study as a whole: In patients, unique TRB V-J pairs were restricted and V/J usage skewed, especially in Tregs.

This sequence was found in a child under 18 with CD3G deficiency. Sequencing was performed on CD8+ T cells sorted from blood.

The CDR3, as DNA: TGCGCCAGCAGCTGGGGACAGGGCTCCTACGAGCAGTACTTC. Residues: CASSWGQGSYEQYF. The chain couples TRBV5-1 to TRBJ2-7, with 9 bases identical to TRBD1. The germline V gene has CDR1 SGHRS and CDR2 YFSETQ. Trimming took 3 bases from V and 0 from J; bases not matched to a gene: 1. This CDR3 region has 14 residues.